This note documents a single T cell receptor beta chain sequence. Its antigen is unknown. Replicate PCRs for sorted subsets used 200 ng DNA; this equaled 33,000 or so T cell genomes. In the authors' workflow: There were no quality scores in the junction-only immunoSEQ sequences, so filtering differed. Profiling relied on immunoSEQ multiplex PCR, and the TCRdb table lists in-frame clones only, not all of them. V and J calls and clone size come straight from that table; D and trimming were deduced from the DNA. This sample has under 2.5 million clones, with under 95% found just once. Naive CD45RA+ and memory CD45RA-negative subsets were split from CD4+ cells. This entry is derived from a study of shared clonotypes between healthy human individuals. Study-level results: Represented genetic and exposure-history diversity was restricted by having few donors.

Per the germline V gene, CDR1 is MNHEY and CDR2 is SVGAGI. J gave up 8 bases and V 6 bases, and 14 bases lay outside the gene matches. There are 15 residues in the CDR3. The TCR originated in a man younger than 35 in good health. Some clones in this sample may be carry-over from other donors' samples. This rearrangement joins TRBV6-5 to TRBJ1-2; 8 nucleotides line up with TRBD1. The material sequenced was naive CD4+ T cells from PBMCs. The subset: CD45RA+ positively selected. CDR3 sequence (DNA): TGTGCCAGCAGGTCCCCCTTGGGGGGGACAGGCGGCTACACCTTC. Translation gives CASRSPLGGTGGYTF.